This T cell receptor beta chain was observed in a study of T cell responses to AZD1222 COVID-19 vaccine. Study-wide results and limits: Compared with day 0, the breadth and depth of the Spike-specific TCR repertoire rose significantly after two doses of AZD1222.

Deletions cut 1 base from V and 1 base from J, with 13 bases between. Looked up from germline, CDR1 is MGHDK and CDR2 is SYGVNS. CDR3 length: 16 amino acids. TCRdb's table, derived via immunoSEQ multiplex PCR, lists solely in-frame clones and lacks some. This table has roughly 110,000 clones, roughly 90% appearing once. As for this clone: Its antigen is undetermined.

Specimen: peripheral blood, collected on day 0 of AZD1222 vaccination. The clonotype comes from an adult in good health. The rearrangement uses TRBV25-1 and TRBJ2-5, with D possibly TRBD2 on 6 matching bases. This CDR3 reads CASSELGSGVQETQYF. DNA of the CDR3: TGTGCCAGCAGTGAATTGGGGTCGGGGGTCCAAGAGACCCAGTACTTC.